The clone carrying this T cell receptor beta chain is medium-sized. The antigen remains undetermined. Sequenced with the Oncomine TCR Beta short-read assay was DNA taken from cultured CD4+ T cells. Cultured CD4+ T cells were the source of extracted genomic DNA. TCRdb independently ran MiXCR on the PCR reads; one entry per CDR3 protein. The sample lists about 9,500 distinct CDR3 sequences, 30% to 40% occurring once. The data stem from a study of vaccination and CD4 T cells after COVID-19. Study-wide context: The study drew post-COVID samples a median approximately 100 days after diagnosis (range 35 to 161). Stimulation used overlapping spike peptides from SARS-CoV-2, HCoV-NL63, HCoV-OC43 and HCoV-229E.

Treatment reported: approximately 9-day PBMC culture with coronavirus spike peptide pools or control peptides (ViraFEST assay). Researchers collected the unexposed donor's CD4+ T cells before the COVID-19 pandemic (2011-2018). ViraFEST used peptide pools to expand antigen-specific T cells, then sequenced TCRs. The CDR3 has 13 residues. Germline lookup yields CDR1 SGHTA and CDR2 FQGNSA. V was shortened by 5 bases and J by 5 bases, with 12 bases between the two germline ends. Sequenced: CD4+ T cells from blood, cultured in vitro. V usage is TRBV7-2 and J usage is TRBJ2-5; unclear D gene. The clonotype originates from a human donor in good health. The CDR3 sequence: CASSLSLGETQYF. The CDR3 coding sequence is TGTGCCAGCAGCCTGAGTCTCGGGGAGACCCAGTACTTC.